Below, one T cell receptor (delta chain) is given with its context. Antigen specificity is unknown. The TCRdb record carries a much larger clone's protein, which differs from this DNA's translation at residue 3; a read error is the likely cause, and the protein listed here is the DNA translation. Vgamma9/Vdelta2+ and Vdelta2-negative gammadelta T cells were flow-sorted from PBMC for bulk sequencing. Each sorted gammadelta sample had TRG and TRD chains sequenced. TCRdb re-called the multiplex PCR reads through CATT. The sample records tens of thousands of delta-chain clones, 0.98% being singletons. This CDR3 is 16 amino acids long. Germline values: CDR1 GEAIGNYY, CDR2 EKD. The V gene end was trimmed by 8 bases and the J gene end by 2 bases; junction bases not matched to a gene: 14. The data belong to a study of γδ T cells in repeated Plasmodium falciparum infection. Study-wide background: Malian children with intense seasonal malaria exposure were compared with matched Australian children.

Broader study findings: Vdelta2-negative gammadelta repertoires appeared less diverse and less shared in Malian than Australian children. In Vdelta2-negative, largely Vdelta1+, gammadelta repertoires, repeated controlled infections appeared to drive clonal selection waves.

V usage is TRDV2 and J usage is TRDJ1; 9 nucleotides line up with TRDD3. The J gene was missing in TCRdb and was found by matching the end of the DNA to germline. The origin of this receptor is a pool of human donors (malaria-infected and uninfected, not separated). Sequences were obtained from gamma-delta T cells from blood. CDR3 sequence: CAYRSTGGPRTDKLIF. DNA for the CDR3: TGTGCCTATCGAAGTACTGGGGGACCAAGAACCGATAAACTCATCTTT.